The source of this T cell receptor beta chain is a study of blood T cell repertoires in COVID-19. V trimming: 3 bases; J trimming: 0 bases; junction bases outside the gene matches: 7. This CDR3 contains 16 residues. Germline-derived CDR1 and CDR2 are LGHNA and YNFKEQ. Libraries were prepared by immunoSEQ multiplex PCR; TCRdb keeps only in-frame clonotypes and omits some of them. The sample yields 250,000 to 300,000 clones, 87% seen once. This clone was observed a handful of times. The chain has TRBV4-2 and TRBJ2-7; 8 nucleotides agree with TRBD2. Sequenced sample: peripheral blood. The sequence came from a woman aged 45-65 years who had recovered from COVID-19. The CDR3 sequence: CASSQFSGTRSYEQYF. The CDR3 nucleotides are TGTGCCAGCAGCCAGTTTAGCGGGACCCGCTCCTACGAGCAGTACTTC.